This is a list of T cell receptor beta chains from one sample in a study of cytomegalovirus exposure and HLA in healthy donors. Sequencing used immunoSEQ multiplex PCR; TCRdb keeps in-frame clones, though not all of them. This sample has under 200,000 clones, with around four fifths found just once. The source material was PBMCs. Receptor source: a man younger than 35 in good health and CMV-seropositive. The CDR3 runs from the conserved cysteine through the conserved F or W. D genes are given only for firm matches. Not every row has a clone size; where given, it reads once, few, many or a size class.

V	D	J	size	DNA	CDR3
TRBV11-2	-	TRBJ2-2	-	TGTGCCAGCAGCCCGAGGGTAGGGGGGAACACCGGGGAGCTGTTTTTT	CASSPRVGGNTGELFF
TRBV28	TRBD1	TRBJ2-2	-	TGTGCCAGCAGTCCCCCCCCGGGACAGGGGGCAAACACCGGGGAGCTGTTTTTT	CASSPPPGQGANTGELFF
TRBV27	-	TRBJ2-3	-	TGTGCCAGCAGTTTAGGGAACGGACTCCCCACAGATACGCAGTATTTT	CASSLGNGLPTDTQYF
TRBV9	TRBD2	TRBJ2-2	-	TGTGCCAGCACCGGGACTAGCGGGACTTTCACCGGGGAGCTGTTTTTT	CASTGTSGTFTGELFF
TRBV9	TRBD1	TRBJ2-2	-	TGTGCCAGCAGCGTAGAGCCCCAGTCAGGGGGCGCCCCCGGGGAGCTGTTTTTT	CASSVEPQSGGAPGELFF
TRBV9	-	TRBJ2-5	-	TGTGCCAGCAGCGTAGAAGCTAGTGTGGGGACCCAGTACTTC	CASSVEASVGTQYF
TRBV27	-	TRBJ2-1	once	TGTGCCAGCAGTTTATCTCTAACCCCTACCTACAATGAGCAGTTCTTC	CASSLSLTPTYNEQFF
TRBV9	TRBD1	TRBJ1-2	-	TGTGCCAGCAGCGAGGGACAGGGTAACTATGGCTACACCTTC	CASSEGQGNYGYTF
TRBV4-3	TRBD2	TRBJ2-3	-	TGCGCCAGCAGCCCCGCCGGACTAGCGAAGACAGATACGCAGTATTTT	CASSPAGLAKTDTQYF
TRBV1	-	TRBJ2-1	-	TGCACCAGCAGCCAAGAGAGTCCTTCGCCGGGACAGGGTCCTCATGAGCAGTTCTTC	CTSSQESPSPGQGPHEQFF
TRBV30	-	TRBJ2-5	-	TGTGCCTGGAGTGTACTCGACCTTAGGGGGGAGACCCAGTACTTC	CAWSVLDLRGETQYF
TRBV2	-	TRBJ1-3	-	TGTGCCAGCAGTGAAATGTCCGGAGGTGGAAACACCATATATTTT	CASSEMSGGGNTIYF
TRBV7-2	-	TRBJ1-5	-	TGTGCCAGCAGCTTAGATGGGGCGGGGGCCGGTCGACAGCCCCAGCATTTT	CASSLDGAGAGRQPQHF
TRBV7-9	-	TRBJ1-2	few	TGTGCCAGCAGCTTAGGAGGCTATGGCTACACCTTC	CASSLGGYGYTF
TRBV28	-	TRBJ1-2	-	TGTGCCAGCAGTTCGACAGACTATGGCTACACCTTC	CASSSTDYGYTF
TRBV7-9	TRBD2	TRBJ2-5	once	TGTGCCAGCAGAACCCCGGGACTAGCGGGCAGAGAGACCCAGTACTTC	CASRTPGLAGRETQYF
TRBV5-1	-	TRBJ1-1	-	TGCGCCAGCAGCGTGACTGGGGCGAACACTGAAGCTTTCTTT	CASSVTGANTEAFF
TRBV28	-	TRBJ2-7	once	TGTGCCAGCAGTTTGCGTCACAGTAGCTCCTACGAGCAGTACTTC	CASSLRHSSSYEQYF
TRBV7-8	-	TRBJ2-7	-	TGTGCCAGCAGCCACCGACAGGGAGGCTACGAGCAGTACTTC	CASSHRQGGYEQYF
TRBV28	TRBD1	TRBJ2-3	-	TGTGCCAGCAGTTTATGGGGACAGGGCACAGATACGCAGTATTTT	CASSLWGQGTDTQYF
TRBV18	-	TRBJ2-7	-	TGTGCCAGCTCACCGAATTCGGGGTACGAGCAGTACTTC	CASSPNSGYEQYF
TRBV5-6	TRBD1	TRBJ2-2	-	TGTGCCAGCAGCTTGGGCCCAGGGGGTACCGGGGAGCTGTTTTTT	CASSLGPGGTGELFF
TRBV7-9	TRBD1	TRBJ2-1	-	TGTGCCAGCAGAGACCGGGACAGGGGGCGATACAATGAGCAGTTCTTC	CASRDRDRGRYNEQFF
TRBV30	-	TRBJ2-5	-	TGTGCCTGGGGCCCCGCCGGGGATGTGGAGACCCAGTACTTC	CAWGPAGDVETQYF
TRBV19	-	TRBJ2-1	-	TGTGCCAGTAGTTACGGGGATGAGCAGTTCTTC	CASSYGDEQFF
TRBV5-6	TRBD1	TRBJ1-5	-	TGTGCCAGCAGCCTCACAGGGGCCAGCAATCAGCCCCAGCATTTT	CASSLTGASNQPQHF
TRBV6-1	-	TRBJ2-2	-	TGTGCCAGCAGTGAACGAGCGGAGATAACCGGGGAGCTGTTTTTT	CASSERAEITGELFF
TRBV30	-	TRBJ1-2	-	TGTGCCTTCTGGGAGGGGCCGGATGGCTACACCTTC	CAFWEGPDGYTF
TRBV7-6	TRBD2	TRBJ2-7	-	TGTGCCAGCAGCCCGAGGGGGGGGACTAGCGGGAGCAACCCCCTCGAGCAGTACTTC	CASSPRGGTSGSNPLEQYF
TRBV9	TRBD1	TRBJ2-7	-	TGTGCCAGCAGCCCTCGGACAGGGGCAGGGGTTAGGTCCTACGAGCAGTACTTC	CASSPRTGAGVRSYEQYF
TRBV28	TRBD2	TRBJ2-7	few	TGTGCCAGCAGCTTGAGGGGAGGGTACGAGCAGTACTTC	CASSLRGGYEQYF
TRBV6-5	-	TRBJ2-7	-	TGTGCCAGCAGCCAGGGGGGATGGGGGCAGTACTTC	CASSQGGWGQYF
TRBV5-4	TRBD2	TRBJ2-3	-	TGTGCCAGCAGCTTGGCTGCGGGAGTCACAGATACGCAGTATTTT	CASSLAAGVTDTQYF
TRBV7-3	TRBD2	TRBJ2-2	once	TGTGCCAGCAGCACTAGCGGGAGTATCGCCGGGGAGCTGTTTTTT	CASSTSGSIAGELFF
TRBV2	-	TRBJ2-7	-	TGTGCCAGCAGTGAAGGGGTAGGGGTTTTCTCTCAGTACTTC	CASSEGVGVFSQYF
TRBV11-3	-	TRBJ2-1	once	TGTGCCAGCAGCTCCTACAGGAGCTCCTACAATGAGCAGTTCTTC	CASSSYRSSYNEQFF
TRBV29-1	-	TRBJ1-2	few	TGCAGCGTTGTGGTCTCGGGTGGCTACACCTTC	CSVVVSGGYTF
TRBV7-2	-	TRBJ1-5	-	TGTGCCAGCAGCTTAGATCTTCGTCAGCCCCAGCATTTT	CASSLDLRQPQHF
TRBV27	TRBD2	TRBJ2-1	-	TGTGCCAGCCGACTAGCGGGAGGTGGGTACAATGAGCAGTTCTTC	CASRLAGGGYNEQFF
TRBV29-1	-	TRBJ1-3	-	TGCAGCGTGGGAGACACGGCGGACACCATATATTTT	CSVGDTADTIYF
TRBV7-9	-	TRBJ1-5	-	TGTGCCAGCAGCTTAGCGGGGGGGAATCAGCCCCAGCATTTT	CASSLAGGNQPQHF
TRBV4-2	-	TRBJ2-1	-	TGTGCCAGCAGCCCCTTTATTAGCGCTAACAATGAGCAGTTCTTC	CASSPFISANNEQFF
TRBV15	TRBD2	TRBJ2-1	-	TGTGCCACCAGCAGATCCGGGACTAGCTATGAGCAGTTCTTC	CATSRSGTSYEQFF
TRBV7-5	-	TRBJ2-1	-	TGTGTCAGAAGCTTCGCGTATGACCGTAGCGGGAGTTATACCTCCTACAATGAGCAGTTCTTC	CVRSFAYDRSGSYTSYNEQFF
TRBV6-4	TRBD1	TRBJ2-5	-	TGTGCCAGCAGTGACCGGACAGGCCAAGAGACCCAGTACTTC	CASSDRTGQETQYF
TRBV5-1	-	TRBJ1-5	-	TGCGCCAGCAGCTTGGAGGGGGTGGGCAATCAGCCCCAGCATTTT	CASSLEGVGNQPQHF
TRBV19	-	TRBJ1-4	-	TGTGCCAGTAAACCACCGGGACTTTATGAAAAACTGTTTTTT	CASKPPGLYEKLFF
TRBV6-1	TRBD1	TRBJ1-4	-	TGTGCCAGCCGACAGGGGGCGGGGGAAAAACTGTTTTTT	CASRQGAGEKLFF
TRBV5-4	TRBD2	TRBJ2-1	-	TGTGCCAGCAGCTTGGGTGGACTAGCGGGCCACAATGAGCAGTTCTTC	CASSLGGLAGHNEQFF
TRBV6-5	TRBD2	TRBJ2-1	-	TGTGCCAGCAACTTGGGGACTAGCGATTACAATGAGCAGTTCTTC	CASNLGTSDYNEQFF
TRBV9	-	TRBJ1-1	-	TGTGCCAGCAGCGGAGAGAGGGGGAGCACTGAAGCTTTCTTT	CASSGERGSTEAFF
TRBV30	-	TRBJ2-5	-	TGTGCCTGGAGTGTAGGCTCAGAGCGGGAGACCCAGTACTTC	CAWSVGSERETQYF
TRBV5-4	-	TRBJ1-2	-	TGTGCCAGCAGCTCCGTGCGAGGCTACACCTTC	CASSSVRGYTF
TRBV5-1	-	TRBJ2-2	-	TGCGCCAGCAGGGTCGGGGGTACCGGGGAGCTGTTTTTT	CASRVGGTGELFF
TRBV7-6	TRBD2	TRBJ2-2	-	TGTGCCAGCAGCCCCGGACTAGCGGGCACCGGGGAGCTGTTTTTT	CASSPGLAGTGELFF
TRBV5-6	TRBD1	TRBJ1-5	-	TGTGCCAGCAGCCCCGGGACAGCGGCGGGTCAGCCCCAGCATTTT	CASSPGTAAGQPQHF
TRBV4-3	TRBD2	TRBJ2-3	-	TGCGCCAGCAGCCAAGGACTAGCGGGAGGTGGGGATACGCAGTATTTT	CASSQGLAGGGDTQYF
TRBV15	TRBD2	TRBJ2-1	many	TGTGCCACCCGTCGCTCTAGCGGGTACAATGAGCAGTTCTTC	CATRRSSGYNEQFF
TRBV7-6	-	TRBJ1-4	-	TGTGCCAGCAGCTTATCGCACTCAACCGGGGAACTGTTTTTT	CASSLSHSTGELFF
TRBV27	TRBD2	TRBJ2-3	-	TGTGCCAGCAGCTTATCGCCTAGCGGGAGCACAGATACGCAGTATTTT	CASSLSPSGSTDTQYF